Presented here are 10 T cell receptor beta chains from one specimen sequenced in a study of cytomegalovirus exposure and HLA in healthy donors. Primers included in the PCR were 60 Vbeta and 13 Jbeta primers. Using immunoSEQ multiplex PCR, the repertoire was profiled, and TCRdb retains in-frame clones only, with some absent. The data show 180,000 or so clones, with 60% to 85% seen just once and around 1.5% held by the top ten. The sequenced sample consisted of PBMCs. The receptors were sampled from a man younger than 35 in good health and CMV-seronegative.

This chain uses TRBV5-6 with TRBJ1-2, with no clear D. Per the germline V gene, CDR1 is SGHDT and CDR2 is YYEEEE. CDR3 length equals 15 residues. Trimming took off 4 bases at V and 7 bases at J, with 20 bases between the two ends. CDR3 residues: CASSPRSLLLIGYTF. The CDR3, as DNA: TGTGCCAGCAGCCCGAGGAGTTTACTCCTTATTGGCTACACCTTC. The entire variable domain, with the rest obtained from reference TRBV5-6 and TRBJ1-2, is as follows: DAGVTQSPTHLIKTRGQQVTLRCSPKSGHDTVSWYQQALGQGPQFIFQYYEEEERQRGNFPDRFSGHQFPNYSSELNVNALLLGDSALYLCASSPRSLLLIGYTFGSGTRLTVV.

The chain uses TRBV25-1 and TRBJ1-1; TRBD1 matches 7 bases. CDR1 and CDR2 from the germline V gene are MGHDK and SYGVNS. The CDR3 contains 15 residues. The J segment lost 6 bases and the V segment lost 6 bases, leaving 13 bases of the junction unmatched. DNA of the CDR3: TGTGCCAGCAGGGCGACAGGGCCCAACGTTGCTGAAGCTTTCTTT. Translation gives CASRATGPNVAEAFF.

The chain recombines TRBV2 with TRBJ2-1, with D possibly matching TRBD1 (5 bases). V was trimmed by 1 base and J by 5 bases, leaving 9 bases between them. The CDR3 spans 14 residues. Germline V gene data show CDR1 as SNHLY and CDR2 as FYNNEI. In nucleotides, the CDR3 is TGTGCCAGCAGTGAAGGGACACGGAACAATGAGCAGTTCTTC. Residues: CASSEGTRNNEQFF.

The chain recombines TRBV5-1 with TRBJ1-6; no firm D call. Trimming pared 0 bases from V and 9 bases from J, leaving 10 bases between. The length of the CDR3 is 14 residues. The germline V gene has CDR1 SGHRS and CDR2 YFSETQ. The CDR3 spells CASSLERRTSPLHF. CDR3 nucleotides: TGCGCCAGCAGCTTGGAGAGGCGAACTTCACCCCTCCACTTT. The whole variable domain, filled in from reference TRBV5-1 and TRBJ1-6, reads KAGVTQTPRYLIKTRGQQVTLSCSPISGHRSVSWYQQTPGQGLQFLFEYFSETQRNKGNFPGRFSGRQFSNSRSEMNVSTLELGDSALYLCASSLERRTSPLHFGNGTRLTVT.

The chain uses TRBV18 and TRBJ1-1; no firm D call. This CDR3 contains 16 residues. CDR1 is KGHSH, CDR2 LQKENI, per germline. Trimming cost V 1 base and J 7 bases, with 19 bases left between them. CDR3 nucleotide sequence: TGTGCCAGCTCACCACTGGCCGGGAGTGAGGGAGGTGAAGCTTTCTTT. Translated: CASSPLAGSEGGEAFF.

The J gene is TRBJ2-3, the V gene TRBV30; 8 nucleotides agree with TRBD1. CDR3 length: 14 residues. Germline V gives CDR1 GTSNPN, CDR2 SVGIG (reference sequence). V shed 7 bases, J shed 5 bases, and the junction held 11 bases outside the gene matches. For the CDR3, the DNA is TGTGCCTCTACCTCCAGGGGGCTACAAGATACGCAGTATTTT. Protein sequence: CASTSRGLQDTQYF.

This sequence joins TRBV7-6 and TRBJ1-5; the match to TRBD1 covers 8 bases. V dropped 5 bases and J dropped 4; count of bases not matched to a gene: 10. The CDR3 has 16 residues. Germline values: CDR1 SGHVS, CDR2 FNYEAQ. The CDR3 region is CASSPDSGGRNQPQHF. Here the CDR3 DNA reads TGTGCCAGCAGCCCTGACTCAGGGGGCCGAAATCAGCCCCAGCATTTT. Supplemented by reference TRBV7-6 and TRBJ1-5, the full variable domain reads GAGVSQSPRYKVTKRGQDVALRCDPISGHVSLYWYRQALGQGPEFLTYFNYEAQQDKSGLPNDRFSAERPEGSISTLTIQRTEQRDSAMYRCASSPDSGGRNQPQHFGDGTRLSIL.

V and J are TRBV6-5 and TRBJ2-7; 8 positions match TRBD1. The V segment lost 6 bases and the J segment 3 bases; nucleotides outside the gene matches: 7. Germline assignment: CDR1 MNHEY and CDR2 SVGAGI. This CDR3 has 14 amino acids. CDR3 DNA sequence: TGTGCCAGCAGCCCGTACAGGGGGGACTACGAGCAGTACTTC. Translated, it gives CASSPYRGDYEQYF.

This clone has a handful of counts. CDR3 sequence reads: CASSFPLGDRVSETQYF. CDR3 DNA: TGTGCCAGCAGTTTCCCTCTCGGGGACAGGGTATCTGAGACCCAGTACTTC. V and J are TRBV28 and TRBJ2-5, with 9 bases aligning to TRBD1. The CDR3 loop spans 17 amino acids. Germline V gene lookup returns CDR1 MDHEN and CDR2 SYDVKM. V dropped 3 bases and J dropped 5; count of bases not matched to a gene: 13.

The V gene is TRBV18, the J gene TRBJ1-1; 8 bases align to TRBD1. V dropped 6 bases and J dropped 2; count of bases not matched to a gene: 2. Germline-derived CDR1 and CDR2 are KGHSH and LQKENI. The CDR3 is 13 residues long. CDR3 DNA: TGTGCCAGCTCCGGACAGGGAAACACTGAAGCTTTCTTT. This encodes CASSGQGNTEAFF.